What follows are 31 T cell receptor beta chains derived from one specimen sequenced in a study of long-term antiretroviral therapy in people with HIV. At survey level, the immunoSEQ assay was run in its v3.0 version. Repertoires were generated with immunoSEQ multiplex PCR, while TCRdb's copy carries only in-frame clones and drops some. The sample shows around 16,000 clones, 81% of them seen only once. Material: unsorted PBMCs, obtained about 1.3 years before starting antiretroviral therapy. The receptor source for this set is a man aged 30 to 39 with HIV.

This chain uses TRBV2 with TRBJ2-7; TRBD2 aligns across 7 bases. CDR1 and CDR2 (germline): SNHLY, FYNNEI. With 3 bases clipped from V and 1 base from J, the junction kept 3 bases outside the gene matches. The CDR3 runs 14 residues. The CDR3 here is CASSDRTRSYEQYF. CDR3 nucleotides: TGTGCCAGCAGTGACCGGACTAGATCCTACGAGCAGTACTTC.

This chain joins TRBV6-1 and TRBJ2-1; 7 bases map to TRBD2. CDR3 length equals 16 residues. Germline lookup yields CDR1 MNHNS and CDR2 SASEGT. The junction had 2 bases not matched to a gene; V was cut back by 0 bases and J by 0 bases. The chain's CDR3 is CASSEAGGSSYNEQFF. CDR3 nucleotides: TGTGCCAGCAGTGAAGCGGGGGGGAGCTCCTACAATGAGCAGTTCTTC.

The chain is built from TRBV19 and TRBJ2-1; no reliable D call. V was trimmed by 7 bases and J by 0 bases, leaving 13 bases between them. This CDR3 is 15 amino acids long. CDR1 is LNHDA and CDR2 is SQIVND in the germline V gene (reference sequence). The CDR3 DNA follows: TGTGCCAGTACGTCTCCCTGGGGCTCCTACAATGAGCAGTTCTTC. It yields the protein CASTSPWGSYNEQFF.

Only a few counts were recorded for this clone. V is TRBV15 and J is TRBJ1-4; no firm D call. The CDR3 totals 14 residues. Trimming pared 6 bases from V and 2 bases from J, leaving 10 bases between. In germline, CDR1 is LNHNV, CDR2 YYDKDF (reference sequence). The CDR3 nucleotides read TGTGCCACCAGGAAAGGGATTACTAATGAAAAACTGTTTTTT. Its protein product is CATRKGITNEKLFF.

J is TRBJ1-6 and V is TRBV6-1; D is unresolved. The CDR3 contains 16 residues. Germline CDR1 is MNHNS and CDR2 is SASEGT. V shed 0 bases and J shed 9 bases, with 15 bases lying between them. CDR3 nucleotides: TGTGCCAGCAGTGAAGCGGACGGCGGGATGGGTTCACCCCTCCACTTT. It is translated as CASSEADGGMGSPLHF.

The chain uses TRBV13 and TRBJ1-1, with 7 bases matching TRBD1. The trim removed 5 bases at V and 1 base at J, leaving 7 bases unmatched. The CDR3 has 15 residues. Germline lookup yields CDR1 PRHDT and CDR2 FYEKMQ (reference sequence). The CDR3 protein is CASSPSGTANTEAFF. The DNA for the CDR3 is TGTGCCAGCAGCCCCTCGGGGACAGCGAACACTGAAGCTTTCTTT. Full variable domain (remainder filled in from reference TRBV13 and TRBJ1-1): AAGVIQSPRHLIKEKRETATLKCYPIPRHDTVYWYQQGPGQDPQFLISFYEKMQSDKGSIPDRFSAQQFSDYHSELNMSSLELGDSALYFCASSPSGTANTEAFFGQGTRLTVV.

V usage is TRBV29-1 and J usage is TRBJ2-2; unclear D gene. The CDR3 totals 11 residues. Germline V gene data show CDR1 as SQVTM and CDR2 as ANQGSEA. V dropped 7 bases and J dropped 10 bases, with 13 bases sitting between them. CDR3 loop: CSARTSSELFF. The CDR3 DNA sequence: TGCAGCGCAAGGACGTCCTCGGAGCTGTTTTTT.

This chain connects TRBV29-1 to TRBJ2-7, with D possibly being TRBD1 (6 bases). CDR1 is SQVTM and CDR2 is ANQGSEA in the germline V gene. Trimming left V 5 bases short and J 0 bases short, with 11 bases between. CDR3 length equals 13 residues. DNA for the CDR3: TGCAGCGTTCTGGGGGCTTACTCCTACGAGCAGTACTTC. This translates into CSVLGAYSYEQYF.

The chain combines TRBV6-5 with TRBJ2-7; TRBD2 matches at 7 bases. The CDR3 contains 16 residues. Germline V CDR1 and CDR2: MNHEY, SVGAGI. V dropped 0 bases and J dropped 0; count of bases not matched to a gene: 5. CDR3 coding DNA: TGTGCCAGCAGTTACTCGGGGGGGGTCTCCTCCTACGAGCAGTACTTC. Amino acid sequence: CASSYSGGVSSYEQYF.

The chain employs TRBV4-3 and TRBJ2-3; possibly TRBD1 or TRBD2 for D (5 bases each). The V end lost 1 base, the J end lost 3 bases, and 26 bases lay between the germline ends. Germline V gene sequence: CDR1 LGHNA, CDR2 YSLEER. The CDR3 is 20 amino acids. CDR3 in DNA: TGCGCCAGCAGCCAAGGGGTCGTCAGGTCCCCCGGGGCGGCGACAGATACGCAGTATTTT. Amino acids: CASSQGVVRSPGAATDTQYF.

The rearrangement links TRBV6-5 to TRBJ1-3; D is unclear. From germline, CDR1 is MNHEY and CDR2 SVGAGI. The CDR3 runs 13 residues. V gave up 6 bases and J gave up 0 bases, with 6 bases separating them. The CDR3 coding sequence is TGTGCCAGCAGCGGATACTCTGGAAACACCATATATTTT. Residues: CASSGYSGNTIYF.

J is TRBJ2-7 and V is TRBV6-6; D perhaps matches TRBD1 (6 bases). The CDR3 runs 13 residues. V was clipped by 0 bases and J by 6 bases, with 9 bases between them. Germline assignment: CDR1 MNHNY and CDR2 SVGAGI (reference sequence). CDR3 DNA sequence: TGTGCCAGCAGTTACTCGACAGGACGCGAGCAGTACTTC. It translates to CASSYSTGREQYF.

The rearrangement joins TRBV2 to TRBJ1-6, with 9 bases lining up with TRBD1. CDR1 is SNHLY, CDR2 FYNNEI, per germline. The CDR3 is made up of 15 amino acids. V gave up 7 bases and J gave up 7 bases; unmatched junction bases: 8. The CDR3 DNA sequence: TGTGCCAGCAAGGCGGACAGGGGAGCAAATTCACCCCTCCACTTT. The encoded protein is CASKADRGANSPLHF.

This clone was counted a single time. This chain connects TRBV5-4 to TRBJ1-1, with 7 bases fitting TRBD1. CDR1 and CDR2 from the germline V gene are SGHNT and YYREEE (reference sequence). The CDR3 contains 15 residues. With V trimmed by 1 base and J by 10 bases, 13 bases remained unmatched. The CDR3 reads CASSLSTGAWFGAFF. The CDR3 DNA reads TGTGCCAGCAGCTTGTCAACAGGGGCTTGGTTTGGAGCTTTCTTT.

The chain has TRBV2 and TRBJ2-5; no definite D call. The CDR3 is made up of 14 amino acids. CDR1 and CDR2 (germline): SNHLY, FYNNEI. Trimming stripped 1 base from V and 5 bases from J, with 11 bases between. The CDR3 reads CASSEVPGRETQYF. CDR3 nucleotide sequence: TGTGCCAGCAGTGAAGTCCCAGGACGGGAGACCCAGTACTTC.

The chain joins TRBV9 to TRBJ2-6, with TRBD2 as a possible D gene (6 bases). V shed 4 bases and J shed 1 base, with 9 bases lying between them. Germline CDR1 SGDLS, CDR2 YYNGEE. The CDR3 consists of 15 residues. CDR3: CASSPSGSGANVLTF. CDR3 coding DNA: TGTGCCAGCAGCCCCAGCGGGTCTGGGGCCAACGTCCTGACTTTC.

This clone is labeled medium-sized. This chain joins TRBV5-4 and TRBJ2-7, with D perhaps TRBD2 (6 bases). The CDR3 runs 16 residues. V gave up 1 base and J gave up 0 bases, with 14 bases separating them. Germline CDR1 and CDR2: SGHNT and YYREEE (reference sequence). CDR3 region: CASSLLASAFSYEQYF. As DNA, the CDR3 is TGTGCCAGCAGCTTGTTAGCTAGCGCTTTCTCCTACGAGCAGTACTTC.

This rearrangement joins TRBV15 to TRBJ2-4; 12 positions agree with TRBD2. With 3 bases clipped from V and 2 bases from J, the junction kept 5 bases outside the gene matches. Germline V lookup: CDR1 LNHNV, CDR2 YYDKDF (reference sequence). The CDR3 totals 17 residues. CDR3 in DNA: TGTGCCACCAGCAGTCTGACTAGCGGGAGAACCAAAAACATTCAGTACTTC. Amino acids: CATSSLTSGRTKNIQYF.

V usage is TRBV7-9 and J usage is TRBJ2-7; D is unresolved. Deletions cut 1 base from V and 3 bases from J, with 10 bases between. Germline CDR1 reads SEHNR; CDR2 reads FQNEAQ (reference sequence). CDR3 length equals 14 residues. CDR3 sequence: CASSLGDGIYEQYF. In nucleotides, the CDR3 is TGTGCCAGCAGCTTAGGCGACGGAATCTACGAGCAGTACTTC.

CDR3 region: CATGGGSGGIYEQYF. Here the CDR3 DNA reads TGTGCCACCGGGGGGGGGAGCGGGGGAATCTACGAGCAGTACTTC. This sequence joins TRBV5-8 and TRBJ2-7, with TRBD2 matching 8 bases. The junction had 14 bases not matched to a gene; V was cut back by 9 bases and J by 3 bases. Germline loops: CDR1 SGHTS, CDR2 YDEGEE. The CDR3 is 15 residues long.

This clone was picked up a small number of times. The chain has TRBV22-1 and TRBJ1-1. TRBV22-1 is given as a pseudogene. The CDR3 has 14 residues. CDR3 nucleotide sequence: TGTCCTGGGAGCGCACGTCCTGTGTACACTGAAGCTTTCTTT. Translated: CPGSARPVYTEAFF.

The V gene is TRBV9, the J gene TRBJ1-3, with D unresolved. The CDR3 contains 18 residues. V was clipped by 2 bases and J by 0 bases, with 18 bases between them. CDR1 SGDLS and CDR2 YYNGEE come from the germline V gene. The DNA for the CDR3 is TGTGCCAGCAGCGTGTCGGACGGGCAAGGAAACTCTGGAAACACCATATATTTT. This sequence encodes CASSVSDGQGNSGNTIYF.

The chain uses TRBV15 and TRBJ2-1; 8 bases agree with TRBD2. In germline, CDR1 is LNHNV, CDR2 YYDKDF (reference sequence). V dropped 5 bases and J dropped 1; count of bases not matched to a gene: 4. There are 15 residues in the CDR3. DNA for the CDR3: TGTGCCACCAGCTCGAGCGGGAGTTCCTACAATGAGCAGTTCTTC. Protein sequence: CATSSSGSSYNEQFF.

The chain is built from TRBV27 and TRBJ2-1, with D possibly matching TRBD2 (6 bases). Germline CDR1 reads MNHEY; CDR2 reads SMNVEV (reference sequence). Trimming took 5 bases from V and 8 from J, leaving 16 bases between them. CDR3 length: 14 residues. The CDR3 spells CASSPYEGGDEQFF. The CDR3 coding sequence is TGTGCCAGCAGTCCCTATGAGGGCGGGGATGAGCAGTTCTTC.

V usage is TRBV7-9 and J usage is TRBJ1-1; the D is unclear. Trimming removed 2 bases at V and 8 bases at J, with 9 bases between. Germline CDR1 is SEHNR and CDR2 is FQNEAQ (reference sequence). This CDR3 contains 12 residues. The CDR3 bases are TGTGCCAGCAGCTTACGGTCCGTCGAAGCTTTCTTT. Protein sequence: CASSLRSVEAFF.

This clone was counted a single time. V gene TRBV25-1 combines with J gene TRBJ1-3; tentative D call: TRBD1 (5 bases). Looked up from germline, CDR1 is MGHDK and CDR2 is SYGVNS. The CDR3 length is 16 residues. The germline V and J ends were trimmed by 6 bases and 0 bases, with 15 bases remaining between them. CDR3 in DNA: TGTGCCAGCAGGGGGGTCGGGGTTCCCTCTGGAAACACCATATATTTT. The encoded protein is CASRGVGVPSGNTIYF.

The V gene is TRBV28, the J gene TRBJ1-1; D uncertain. The CDR3 extends over 16 amino acids. Germline-derived CDR1 and CDR2 are MDHEN and SYDVKM. V lost 6 bases to trimming and J lost 5 bases, with 22 bases between them. The CDR3 sequence is CASSLTGPAYGTEAFF. The DNA of the CDR3 is TGTGCCAGCAGCCTTACCGGGCCAGCCTACGGTACTGAAGCTTTCTTT. The full variable domain, with the rest looked up from reference TRBV28 and TRBJ1-1, is DVKVTQSSRYLVKRTGEKVFLECVQDMDHENMFWYRQDPGLGLRLIYFSYDVKMKEKGDIPEGYSVSREKKERFSLILESASTNQTSMYLCASSLTGPAYGTEAFFGQGTRLTVV.

J is TRBJ1-1 and V is TRBV11-2, with D perhaps TRBD1 (6 bases). The germline V gene encodes CDR1 SGHAT and CDR2 FQNNGV. The CDR3 is 15 residues long. Trimming cost V 0 bases and J 0 bases, with 8 bases left between them. This chain's CDR3 is CASSLERTVNTEAFF. In nucleotides, the CDR3 is TGTGCCAGCAGCTTAGAGAGGACAGTGAACACTGAAGCTTTCTTT.

In its sample, this clone was seen a few times. The chain employs TRBV7-8 and TRBJ2-7; D is possibly TRBD2 (6 bases). The CDR3 runs 14 residues. CDR1 SGHVS and CDR2 FQNEAQ come from the germline V gene. V was cut by 5 bases and J by 0 bases, with 11 bases left in between. CDR3 region: CASSRAGPSYEQYF. The CDR3 bases are TGTGCCAGCAGCAGAGCGGGTCCCTCCTACGAGCAGTACTTC.

The chain carries TRBV6-5 and TRBJ1-4; no firm D call. Looked up from germline, CDR1 is MNHEY and CDR2 is SVGAGI. This CDR3 has 13 amino acids. The V end was cut by 2 bases, the J end by 3 bases, with 4 bases between. The CDR3 sequence is CASSYGANEKLFF. Here the CDR3 DNA reads TGTGCCAGCAGTTACGGGGCTAATGAAAAACTGTTTTTT.

The chain has TRBV6-1 and TRBJ2-1; D may match TRBD1 or TRBD2 (5 bases each). In germline, CDR1 is MNHNS, CDR2 SASEGT. The CDR3 runs 15 residues. Between the trimmed V and J ends, which lost 4 bases and 7 bases, there was a span of 17 bases. For the CDR3, the DNA is TGTGCCAGCAGTGGCTCCGGGACCCGCTTTAATGAGCAGTTCTTC. Translating it yields CASSGSGTRFNEQFF.